This T cell receptor beta chain was identified during a study of blood T cell repertoires in COVID-19. Study-wide context: Samples came from the United States, Italy and Spain, spanning acute and convalescent COVID-19. T cells, B-cell-depleted T cells, or PBMCs provided the cDNA or gDNA that served as material.

In the original analysis: Reference gene primers were amplified, and this amplification served to estimate nucleated cell counts. Sequencing was performed with immunoSEQ multiplex PCR; in TCRdb, only in-frame clones are kept and a portion is missing. That table is the source of V, J and clone size, and D and trimming were worked out from the DNA. The sample shows about 140,000 clones, approximately 86% of them seen only once. V was shortened by 6 bases and J by 4 bases, with 15 bases between the two germline ends. The CDR3 runs 14 residues. The germline CDR1 and CDR2 sequences are MNHEY and SVGAGI. This TCR derives from a woman aged 55-69 years with acute or convalescent COVID-19. Sequenced: peripheral blood. The chain carries TRBV6-5 and TRBJ1-2, with a weak D call TRBD1 (5 bases). CDR3 in DNA: TGTGCCAGCAGGGCAGTTGGGGGGGGCTATGGCTACACCTTC. Translation: CASRAVGGGYGYTF.